Below, 18 T cell receptor beta chains from the same sample are listed, as sequenced in a study of cytomegalovirus exposure and HLA in healthy donors. The PCR was carried out with 60 Vbeta primers and 13 Jbeta primers. Using immunoSEQ multiplex PCR, the repertoire was profiled, and TCRdb retains in-frame clones only, with some absent. Here the sample spans about 140,000 clones, 70% to 85% being singletons. The sequencing input was PBMCs. Receptors originate from a middle-aged woman in good health and CMV-seronegative.

The chain couples TRBV5-1 to TRBJ2-1; weak D call: TRBD1 (6 bases). The CDR3 contains 13 residues. Germline V gene sequence: CDR1 SGHRS, CDR2 YFSETQ. V gave up 0 bases and J gave up 5 bases, with 6 bases separating them. CDR3 region: CASSLGTDNEQFF. The CDR3 coding sequence is TGCGCCAGCAGCTTGGGGACAGACAATGAGCAGTTCTTC. The full variable domain, its missing parts supplied by reference TRBV5-1 and TRBJ2-1, is KAGVTQTPRYLIKTRGQQVTLSCSPISGHRSVSWYQQTPGQGLQFLFEYFSETQRNKGNFPGRFSGRQFSNSRSEMNVSTLELGDSALYLCASSLGTDNEQFFGPGTRLTVL.

The chain is built from TRBV7-6 and TRBJ2-5; 10 bases are shared with TRBD1. The DNA matches TRBJ2-7 better at its end, which makes the J call doubtful. This CDR3 region has 16 residues. Germline V gene sequence: CDR1 SGHVS, CDR2 FNYEAQ. DNA for the CDR3: TGTGCCAGCAGCCCCCTTTCGGGGACAGGGGCTTACGAGCAGTACTTC. This translates into CASSPLSGTGAYEQYF.

A single count supports this clone. The chain combines TRBV6-5 with TRBJ1-1; no definite D call. Trimming left V 0 bases short and J 10 bases short, with 12 bases between. The CDR3 loop spans 13 amino acids. CDR1 is MNHEY and CDR2 is SVGAGI in the germline V gene. CDR3 in DNA: TGTGCCAGCAGTTACTCGAGTGCGGGAAGAGCTTTCTTT. It codes for CASSYSSAGRAFF.

This clone was counted a single time. The chain carries TRBV6-1 and TRBJ1-1; unclear D gene. This CDR3 region has 12 residues. Deletions cut 6 bases from V and 1 base from J, with 6 bases between. The V gene's germline CDR1 is MNHNS and CDR2 SASEGT. This CDR3 reads CASSRSNTEAFF. The CDR3 DNA sequence: TGTGCCAGCAGCCGTTCGAACACTGAAGCTTTCTTT.

In DNA form, the CDR3 reads TGTGCCAGCAGTGAATTACTAGCGGGAGCGGATGAGCAGTTCTTC. It translates to CASSELLAGADEQFF. This chain links TRBV25-1 with TRBJ2-1; the match to TRBD2 covers 11 bases. Germline V lookup: CDR1 MGHDK, CDR2 SYGVNS. This CDR3 is 15 amino acids long. V was pared by 1 base and J by 8 bases, with 4 bases of the junction left unmatched.

The V and J genes are TRBV19 and TRBJ1-5, with TRBD1 matching 9 bases. Looked up from germline, CDR1 is LNHDA and CDR2 is SQIVND (reference sequence). The CDR3 is 17 amino acids. Trimming at V came to 3 bases and at J to 2 bases, leaving 8 bases not matched to a gene. CDR3 in DNA: TGTGCCAGTAGTATTGTCGACAGGGGGTTGGGCAATCAGCCCCAGCATTTT. The encoded protein is CASSIVDRGLGNQPQHF. Together with reference TRBV19 and TRBJ1-5, the CDR3 gives the full variable domain: DGGITQSPKYLFRKEGQNVTLSCEQNLNHDAMYWYRQDPGQGLRLIYYSQIVNDFQKGDIAEGYSVSREKKESFPLTVTSAQKNPTAFYLCASSIVDRGLGNQPQHFGDGTRLSIL.

The J gene is TRBJ2-5, the V gene TRBV7-9; TRBD2 is a possible D gene (5 bases). V shed 6 bases and J shed 0 bases, with 8 bases lying between them. CDR3 length: 13 residues. Germline CDR1 SEHNR, CDR2 FQNEAQ (reference sequence). CDR3 bases: TGTGCCAGCAGGGACTTTCACCAAGAGACCCAGTACTTC. Amino acid sequence: CASRDFHQETQYF.

This sequence joins TRBV4-1 and TRBJ2-1; D is unresolved. The CDR3 runs to 14 residues. Germline CDR1 is MGHRA and CDR2 is YSYEKL. Between the trimmed V and J ends, which lost 3 bases and 8 bases, there was a span of 14 bases. The DNA of the CDR3 is TGCGCCAGCAGCCAGATACGCACTGTGGATGAGCAGTTCTTC. Encoded protein: CASSQIRTVDEQFF.

The CDR3 DNA follows: TGTGCCAGCAGCTATGCGGGACTAGCACAGGCCGAGCAGTACTTC. It codes for CASSYAGLAQAEQYF. J is TRBJ2-7 and V is TRBV27; 9 bases fit TRBD2. V dropped 6 bases and J dropped 6; count of bases not matched to a gene: 12. The CDR3 has 15 amino acids. Germline CDR1 and CDR2: MNHEY and SMNVEV (reference sequence).

The CDR3 DNA reads as TGTGCCATCAGTGAGTCGGGTCCCAGGGGGGAGTTCTTC. Amino acid sequence: CAISESGPRGEFF. This sequence joins TRBV10-3 and TRBJ2-1, with D tentatively TRBD1 (7 bases). The V end was cut by 0 bases, the J end by 14 bases, with 14 bases between. CDR3 length: 13 residues. Looked up from germline, CDR1 is ENHRY and CDR2 is SYGVKD.

The V and J genes are TRBV12-5 and TRBJ2-1, with 7 bases that match TRBD2. V lost 1 base to trimming and J lost 8 bases; unmatched junction nucleotides: 5. CDR3 length: 14 residues. Germline V CDR1 and CDR2: LGHNT, FRNRAP. CDR3 protein: CASGLARGGYEQFF. DNA for the CDR3: TGTGCTAGTGGTTTGGCCCGCGGGGGTTATGAGCAGTTCTTC.

CDR3 sequence reads: CASSQNKGQGSTEAFF. The CDR3 region has the DNA TGTGCCAGCAGTCAGAATAAGGGACAGGGCAGTACTGAAGCTTTCTTT. The chain carries TRBV28 and TRBJ1-1, with 9 bases aligning to TRBD1. The germline CDR1 and CDR2 sequences are MDHEN and SYDVKM. The CDR3 spans 16 residues. With 5 bases clipped from V and 5 bases from J, the junction kept 12 bases outside the gene matches.

Worth noting for this clone: One end of the junction is discordant with germline, which a read error may explain. The V call is TRBV7-2, the J call TRBJ2-5, with 9 bases lining up with TRBD2. The CDR3 sequence is 14 residues long. Germline CDR1 SGHTA, CDR2 FQGNSA. In nucleotides, the CDR3 is TGTGCCAGCAGCCGACTAGCGGACCATGAGACCCAGTACTTC. This sequence encodes CASSRLADHETQYF.

The genes are TRBV6-6 and TRBJ2-1, with a tentative D call TRBD1 (5 bases). Germline V gives CDR1 MNHNY, CDR2 SVGAGI (reference sequence). V lost 7 bases, J lost 4 bases, and 14 bases lay in between. The CDR3 length is 14 residues. The CDR3 bases are TGTGCCAGCAAACGGACGGACATTTACAATGAGCAGTTCTTC. Amino acids: CASKRTDIYNEQFF.

This clone was seen a handful of times. The chain has TRBV9 and TRBJ2-2; TRBD1 agrees at 8 bases. This CDR3 has 16 amino acids. Germline assignment: CDR1 SGDLS and CDR2 YYNGEE. The V segment lost 2 bases and the J segment 6 bases; nucleotides outside the gene matches: 9. The CDR3 loop reads CASSVDGTGTPGELFF. CDR3 sequence (DNA): TGTGCCAGCAGCGTCGACGGGACAGGTACACCCGGGGAGCTGTTTTTT. The full variable domain, with the rest looked up from reference TRBV9 and TRBJ2-2, is DSGVTQTPKHLITATGQRVTLRCSPRSGDLSVYWYQQSLDQGLQFLIQYYNGEERAKGNILERFSAQQFPDLHSELNLSSLELGDSALYFCASSVDGTGTPGELFFGEGSRLTVL.

V usage is TRBV2 and J usage is TRBJ2-3; possible D gene TRBD2, 5 bases. This CDR3 has 16 amino acids. V was pared by 6 bases and J by 6 bases, with 22 bases between. Germline assignment: CDR1 SNHLY and CDR2 FYNNEI. The CDR3 reads CASSAPPGLVADTQYF. The CDR3 DNA reads TGTGCCAGCAGCGCACCCCCAGGTTTGGTAGCGGATACGCAGTATTTT.

The CDR3, as DNA: TGTGCCAGCAGTTACTCTTTGGCGGGAGTCGGTGAGCAGTTCTTC. It encodes CASSYSLAGVGEQFF. This chain links TRBV6-5 with TRBJ2-1, with TRBD2 identical over 7 bases. This CDR3 is 15 amino acids long. Per the germline V gene, CDR1 is MNHEY and CDR2 is SVGAGI. Trimming removed 0 bases from V and 9 bases from J; junction bases left unmatched: 8.

The chain employs TRBV5-4 and TRBJ2-1, with 11 bases that match TRBD1. Germline loops: CDR1 SGHNT, CDR2 YYREEE (reference sequence). This CDR3 has 15 residues. V shed 5 bases and J 9 bases; nucleotides not matched to a gene: 10. CDR3 bases: TGTGCCAGCAGAAAAGCAGGACAGGGGGCAAGTGAGCAGTTCTTC. Protein sequence: CASRKAGQGASEQFF.